This T cell receptor (beta chain) is from a study of blood T cell repertoires in COVID-19. Study-wide context: Acute-phase and convalescent COVID-19 samples originated in the United States, Italy and Spain. In each case, the material was cDNA or gDNA derived from T cells, B-cell-depleted T cells, or PBMCs.

V lost 4 bases to trimming and J lost 8 bases, with 16 bases between them. Germline CDR1 is SGHRS and CDR2 is YFSETQ. CDR3 length: 14 residues. Recruited during active infection, patients (from Seattle) were subsequently followed longitudinally. In the authors' workflow: Amplifying reference gene primers gave estimates of nucleated cell counts. Only in-frame clones appear in the TCRdb table, and some are missing; sequencing was by immunoSEQ multiplex PCR. V, J and clone size are taken as reported in that table, and D and trimming were inferred from the DNA itself. The sample contains a few hundred thousand clones, 80% to 90% of which appear only once.

The sequence was collected from a woman aged 70 to 79 with COVID-19, enrolled during active disease. The chain combines TRBV5-1 with TRBJ2-1; no firm D call. The source material was peripheral blood. CDR3 amino acids: CASSATQMADEQFF. CDR3 in DNA: TGCGCCAGCAGCGCCACACAGATGGCCGATGAGCAGTTCTTC. Filled out from reference TRBV5-1 and TRBJ2-1, the complete variable domain reads KAGVTQTPRYLIKTRGQQVTLSCSPISGHRSVSWYQQTPGQGLQFLFEYFSETQRNKGNFPGRFSGRQFSNSRSEMNVSTLELGDSALYLCASSATQMADEQFFGPGTRLTVL.